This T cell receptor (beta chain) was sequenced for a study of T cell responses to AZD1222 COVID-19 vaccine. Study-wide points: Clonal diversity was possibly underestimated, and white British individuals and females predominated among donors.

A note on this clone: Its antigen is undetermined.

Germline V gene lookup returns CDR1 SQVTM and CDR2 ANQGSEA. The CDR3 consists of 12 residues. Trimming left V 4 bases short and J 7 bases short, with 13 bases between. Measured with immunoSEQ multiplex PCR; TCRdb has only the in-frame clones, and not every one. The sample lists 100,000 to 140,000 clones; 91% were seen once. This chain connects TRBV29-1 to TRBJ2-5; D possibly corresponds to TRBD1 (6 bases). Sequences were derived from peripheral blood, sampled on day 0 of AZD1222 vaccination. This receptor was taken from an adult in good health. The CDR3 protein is CSVGRGLGTQYF. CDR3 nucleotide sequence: TGCAGCGTTGGCAGGGGTCTTGGGACCCAGTACTTC.